The rows below give T cell receptor beta chains drawn from one sample of a study of blood T cells in healthy people across ages. TCRdb called the 5' RACE reads again in MiXCR, with one record for every CDR3 protein. This table holds about 640,000 distinct CDR3 sequences, under 70% found once. Sequencing input: blood. These receptors all stem from a man aged 55 to 69 in good health. Each CDR3 is given with its conserved first and last residue. The D gene is left open where the match is weak. A clone size is listed for some rows: how often the clone was seen (once, few, many), or a class if it is expanded.

d_call,clone_size,j_call,v_call,cdr3_aa,cdr3_nt
TRBD1,NA,TRBJ2-7,TRBV5-1,CASSLGGGDLYEQYF,TGCGCCAGCAGCTTGGGAGGGGGCGACCTCTACGAGCAGTACTTC
NA,NA,TRBJ1-1,TRBV3-1,CASSQVPGPSTEAFF,TGTGCCAGCAGCCAAGTGCCCGGCCCATCCACTGAAGCTTTCTTT
TRBD2,few,TRBJ2-7,TRBV20-1,CSARPGLAYNEQYF,TGCAGTGCTAGACCCGGACTAGCCTACAATGAGCAGTACTTC
NA,few,TRBJ1-6,TRBV25-1,CASRERAGRNSPLHF,TGTGCCAGCAGGGAGAGGGCAGGACGTAATTCACCCCTCCACTTT
NA,NA,TRBJ2-7,TRBV15,CATSRTAALSYEQYF,TGTGCCACCAGCAGGACGGCAGCTCTCTCCTACGAGCAGTACTTC
TRBD1,NA,TRBJ2-5,TRBV5-1,CASSLVRTGDGETQYF,TGCGCCAGCAGCCTGGTCCGGACAGGGGATGGAGAGACCCAGTACTTC
TRBD1,NA,TRBJ2-7,TRBV4-1,CAGSQDIGTAQREQYF,TGCGCCGGCAGCCAAGATATCGGGACAGCTCAGAGGGAGCAGTACTTC
TRBD2,NA,TRBJ2-5,TRBV18,CASSPLLAGGQETQYF,TGTGCCAGCTCACCGCTTCTAGCGGGGGGCCAAGAGACCCAGTACTTC
NA,NA,TRBJ2-5,TRBV6-6,CASSYSAADQETQYF,TGTGCCAGCAGTTACTCCGCCGCCGATCAAGAGACCCAGTACTTC
NA,NA,TRBJ2-1,TRBV7-2,CASIPRDPRLFGYNEQFF,TGTGCCAGCATCCCCCGGGACCCCCGTTTGTTCGGATACAATGAGCAGTTCTTC
TRBD1,few,TRBJ2-7,TRBV18,CASSRRDRGHDEQYF,TGTGCCAGCTCCCGCCGGGACAGGGGGCACGACGAGCAGTACTTC
NA,NA,TRBJ1-2,TRBV29-1,CSAESTANYGYTF,TGCAGCGCTGAAAGCACGGCCAACTATGGCTACACCTTC
TRBD1,once,TRBJ1-5,TRBV5-6,CASSYYRGTLTNQPQHF,TGTGCCAGCAGCTATTACAGGGGGACCCTAACCAATCAGCCCCAGCATTTT
TRBD1,NA,TRBJ1-6,TRBV6-1,CASRAGQEDVSPLHF,TGTGCCAGCAGAGCCGGACAGGAGGATGTCTCACCCCTCCACTTT
NA,NA,TRBJ1-4,TRBV5-1,CASSFRGSGDEKLFF,TGCGCCAGCAGCTTCAGAGGGTCGGGGGATGAAAAACTGTTTTTT
NA,NA,TRBJ2-3,TRBV27,CASSPRVSTGENTQYF,TGTGCCAGCAGTCCAAGGGTCTCAACGGGGGAAAATACGCAGTATTTT
NA,few,TRBJ2-5,TRBV20-1,CSARLGGKEQYF,TGCAGTGCTAGACTAGGAGGCAAGGAGCAGTACTTC
NA,NA,TRBJ2-1,TRBV28,CASSPWGRDNEQFF,TGTGCCAGCAGTCCCTGGGGCAGGGACAATGAGCAGTTCTTC
TRBD2,once,TRBJ2-7,TRBV6-1,CASTPGTSGTYEQYF,TGTGCCAGCACCCCTGGGACTAGCGGAACCTACGAGCAGTACTTC
NA,NA,TRBJ2-2,TRBV7-2,CASSFGAGNPGELFF,TGTGCCAGCAGCTTCGGTGCGGGGAATCCCGGGGAGCTGTTTTTT